The T cell receptor beta chain under discussion was sequenced for a study of T-cell reconstitution after alpha-beta-depleted transplantation in children (dated by TCRdb to 2016 to 2018). General notes on the study: Using TCR repertoire profiling, the study quantitatively followed how T-cell immune reconstitution unfolded in children after TCRalphabeta/CD19-depleted allogeneic hematopoietic cell transplantation.

With respect to this clonotype: Which antigen it targets is not known. This may stem from a read error, because a much larger clone lies one nucleotide away.

Receptor libraries were prepared by PCR. Sequencing instrument: Illumina HiSeq 2500. TCR libraries were prepared with molecular barcoding, using unique molecular identifiers to normalize TCRbeta repertoire quantification. The public sequencing data were trimmed at Q25 with fastp and processed into clonotypes with MiXCR by TCRdb, which kept only in-frame beta chains. Here each entry gathers all rows of one CDR3 protein and keeps the most common genes and DNA. The sample table contains roughly 220,000 distinct CDR3 sequences; only one count was recorded for about 12% of them. The top ten clonotypes cover over 2.5% of the sample. The V end loses 5 bases and the J end loses 0 bases, and a stretch of 13 bases separates them. In the germline V gene, CDR1 corresponds to SGHAT and CDR2 to FQNNGV. The CDR3 measures 15 amino acids from cysteine to phenylalanine. The retained sequence is limited to the CDR3, 45 bases, with the frame set at the first base.

This sequence was found in a human donor who donated a stem cell graft to a child with acute lymphoblastic leukemia. The sequence links TRBV11-2 to TRBJ1-1, with no confident D gene call. The source material was PBMCs from the stem cell graft donor, sampled from the stem cell graft. CDR3 sequence: CASSQWVSVNTEAFF. The nucleotide sequence reads as follows: TGTGCCAGCAGCCAATGGGTTTCCGTGAACACTGAAGCTTTCTTT.